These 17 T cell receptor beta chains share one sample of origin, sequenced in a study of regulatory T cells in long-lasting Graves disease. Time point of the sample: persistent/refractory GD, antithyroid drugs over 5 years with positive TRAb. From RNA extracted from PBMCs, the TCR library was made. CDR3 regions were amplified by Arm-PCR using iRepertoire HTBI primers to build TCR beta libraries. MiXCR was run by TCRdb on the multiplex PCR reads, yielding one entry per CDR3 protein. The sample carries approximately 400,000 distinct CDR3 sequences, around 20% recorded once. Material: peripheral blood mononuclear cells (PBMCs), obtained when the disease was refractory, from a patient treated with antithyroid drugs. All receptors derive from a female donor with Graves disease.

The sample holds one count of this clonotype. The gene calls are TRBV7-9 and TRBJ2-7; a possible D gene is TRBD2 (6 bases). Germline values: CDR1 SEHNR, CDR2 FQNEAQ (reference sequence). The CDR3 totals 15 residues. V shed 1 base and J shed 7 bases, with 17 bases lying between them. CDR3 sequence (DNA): TGTGCCAGCAGCTTAGGGAGGGTCGCTGGGGAGGAGCAGTACTTC. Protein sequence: CASSLGRVAGEEQYF.

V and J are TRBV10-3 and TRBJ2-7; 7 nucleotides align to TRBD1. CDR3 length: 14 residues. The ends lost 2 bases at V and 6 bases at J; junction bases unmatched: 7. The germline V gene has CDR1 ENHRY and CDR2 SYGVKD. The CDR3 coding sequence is TGTGCCATCAGTGAGACTCCAGGGGGTGGCGAGCAGTACTTC. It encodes CAISETPGGGEQYF.

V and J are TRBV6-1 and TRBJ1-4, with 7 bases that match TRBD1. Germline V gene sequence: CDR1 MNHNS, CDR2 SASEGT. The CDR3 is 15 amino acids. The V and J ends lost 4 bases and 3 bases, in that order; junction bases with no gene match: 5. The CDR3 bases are TGTGCCAGCAGTGGTTACAGGGGCCCTAATGAAAAACTGTTTTTT. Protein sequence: CASSGYRGPNEKLFF.

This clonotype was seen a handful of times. The CDR3 nucleotides read TGTGCCAGCAGGGAAAGGAACACCGGGGAGCTGTTTTTT. It encodes CASRERNTGELFF. V is TRBV28 and J is TRBJ2-2, with unresolved D. Germline V gene sequence: CDR1 MDHEN, CDR2 SYDVKM. Trimming removed 6 bases from V and 1 base from J, with 6 bases in between. This CDR3 has 13 residues.

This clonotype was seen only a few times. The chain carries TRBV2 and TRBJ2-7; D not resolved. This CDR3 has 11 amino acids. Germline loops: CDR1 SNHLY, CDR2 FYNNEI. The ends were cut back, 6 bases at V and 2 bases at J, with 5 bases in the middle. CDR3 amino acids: CASRYTYEQYF. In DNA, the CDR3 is TGTGCCAGCAGATATACCTACGAGCAGTACTTC.

DNA for the CDR3: TGTGCCAGCAGCCCCTTAGGTAGTTTTAGCTCTGGGGCCAACGTCCTGACTTTC. Encoded protein: CASSPLGSFSSGANVLTF. V is TRBV3-1 and J is TRBJ2-6; D is undetermined. Trimming pared 4 bases from V and 0 bases from J, leaving 16 bases between. The CDR3 covers 18 residues. Germline-derived CDR1 and CDR2 are LGHDT and YNNKEL (reference sequence).

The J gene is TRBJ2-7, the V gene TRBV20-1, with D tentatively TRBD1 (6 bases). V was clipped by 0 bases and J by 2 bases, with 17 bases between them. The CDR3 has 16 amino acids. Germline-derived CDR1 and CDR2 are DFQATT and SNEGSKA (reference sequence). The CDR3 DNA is TGCAGTGCTAGAGAAATTTCCGGGACACATACCTACGAGCAGTACTTC. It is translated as CSAREISGTHTYEQYF.

The CDR3 protein is CASSEYEGTRNEQFF. The CDR3 DNA reads TGTGCCAGCAGTGAATACGAGGGGACTAGAAATGAGCAGTTCTTC. The chain carries TRBV2 and TRBJ2-1; TRBD2 matches at 8 bases. Germline-derived CDR1 and CDR2 are SNHLY and FYNNEI. V lost 2 bases, J lost 7 bases, and 7 bases stayed unmatched. The CDR3 covers 15 residues. The full variable domain, completed using reference TRBV2 and TRBJ2-1, is EPEVTQTPSHQVTQMGQEVILRCVPISNHLYFYWYRQILGQKVEFLVSFYNNEISEKSEIFDDQFSVERPDGSNFTLKIRSTKLEDSAMYFCASSEYEGTRNEQFFGPGTRLTVL.

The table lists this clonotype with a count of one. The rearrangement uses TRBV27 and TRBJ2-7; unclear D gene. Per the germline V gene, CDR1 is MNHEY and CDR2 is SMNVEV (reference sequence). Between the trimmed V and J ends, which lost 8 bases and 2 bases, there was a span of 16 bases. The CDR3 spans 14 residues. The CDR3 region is CASGTRPEAYEQYF. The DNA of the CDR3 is TGTGCCAGCGGAACAAGACCAGAAGCCTACGAGCAGTACTTC.

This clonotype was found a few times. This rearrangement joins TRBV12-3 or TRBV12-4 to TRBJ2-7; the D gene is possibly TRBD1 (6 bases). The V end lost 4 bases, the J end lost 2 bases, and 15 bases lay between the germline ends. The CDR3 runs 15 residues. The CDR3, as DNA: TGTGCCAGCAGTTGGGGGCCAGGGTCTACCTACGAGCAGTACTTC. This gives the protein CASSWGPGSTYEQYF.

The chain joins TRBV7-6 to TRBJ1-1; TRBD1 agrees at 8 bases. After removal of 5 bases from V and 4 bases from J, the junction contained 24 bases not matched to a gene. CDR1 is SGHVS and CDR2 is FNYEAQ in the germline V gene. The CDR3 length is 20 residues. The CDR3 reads CASSQHLGQGTSFMSTEAFF. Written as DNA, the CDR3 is TGTGCCAGCAGCCAACACTTAGGACAGGGCACCAGTTTCATGAGCACTGAAGCTTTCTTT. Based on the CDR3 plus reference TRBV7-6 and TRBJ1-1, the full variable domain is GAGVSQSPRYKVTKRGQDVALRCDPISGHVSLYWYRQALGQGPEFLTYFNYEAQQDKSGLPNDRFSAERPEGSISTLTIQRTEQRDSAMYRCASSQHLGQGTSFMSTEAFFGQGTRLTVV.

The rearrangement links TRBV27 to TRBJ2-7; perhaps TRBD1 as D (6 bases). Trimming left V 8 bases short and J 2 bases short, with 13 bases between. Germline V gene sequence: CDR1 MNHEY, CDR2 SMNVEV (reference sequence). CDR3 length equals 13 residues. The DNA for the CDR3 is TGTGCCAGCGCTTGGACAGAGGCCTACGAGCAGTACTTC. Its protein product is CASAWTEAYEQYF.

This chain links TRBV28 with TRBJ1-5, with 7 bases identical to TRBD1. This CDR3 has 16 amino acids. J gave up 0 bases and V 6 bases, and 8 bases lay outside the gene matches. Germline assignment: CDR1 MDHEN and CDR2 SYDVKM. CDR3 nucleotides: TGTGCCAGCAGGCCGCAGGGGGGATATAGCAATCAGCCCCAGCATTTT. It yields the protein CASRPQGGYSNQPQHF.

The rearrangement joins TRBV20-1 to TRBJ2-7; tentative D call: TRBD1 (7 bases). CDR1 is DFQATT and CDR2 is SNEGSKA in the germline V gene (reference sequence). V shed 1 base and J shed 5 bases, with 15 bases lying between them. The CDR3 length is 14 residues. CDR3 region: CSARGWRGRHEQYF. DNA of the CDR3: TGCAGTGCTAGAGGTTGGAGGGGGCGCCACGAGCAGTACTTC.

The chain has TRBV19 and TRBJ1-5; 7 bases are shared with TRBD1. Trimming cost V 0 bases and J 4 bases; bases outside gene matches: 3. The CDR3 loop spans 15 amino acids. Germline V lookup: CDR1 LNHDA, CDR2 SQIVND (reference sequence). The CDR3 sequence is CASSIETGRNQPQHF. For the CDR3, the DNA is TGTGCCAGTAGTATAGAGACAGGGCGGAATCAGCCCCAGCATTTT.

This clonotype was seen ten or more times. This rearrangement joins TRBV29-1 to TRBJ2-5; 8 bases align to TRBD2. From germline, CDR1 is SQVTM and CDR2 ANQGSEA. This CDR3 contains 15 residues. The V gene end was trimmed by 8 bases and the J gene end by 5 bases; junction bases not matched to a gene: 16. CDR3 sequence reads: CSHVAGGWVRETQYF. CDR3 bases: TGCAGCCACGTGGCGGGAGGATGGGTTAGGGAGACCCAGTACTTC. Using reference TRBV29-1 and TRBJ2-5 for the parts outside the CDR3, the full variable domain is SAVISQKPSRDICQRGTSLTIQCQVDSQVTMMFWYRQQPGQSLTLIATANQGSEATYESGFVIDKFPISRPNLTFSTLTVSNMSPEDSSIYLCSHVAGGWVRETQYFGPGTRLLVL.

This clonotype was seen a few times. CDR3: CASSLRGAGPSGNTIYF. CDR3 nucleotide sequence: TGTGCCAGCAGCTTACGGGGAGCCGGCCCTTCTGGAAACACCATATATTTT. This chain uses TRBV7-2 with TRBJ1-3; D is ambiguous. The CDR3 consists of 17 residues. Germline V gene data show CDR1 as SGHTA and CDR2 as FQGNSA. V was shortened by 2 bases and J by 1 base, with 15 bases between the two germline ends.